This T cell receptor beta chain appears in the sequencing data of a study of blood T cell repertoires in COVID-19. The assay was immunoSEQ multiplex PCR, and TCRdb's table has in-frame clones only and misses some. The sample has some 370,000 clones; roughly four fifths are singletons. Per the germline V gene, CDR1 is ENHRY and CDR2 is SYGVKD. The CDR3 spans 12 residues. Trimming removed 10 bases from V and 8 bases from J, with 17 bases in between. The sequence was obtained from a woman aged 45-65 years who had recovered from COVID-19. The sequencing input was PBMCs or T cells enriched from blood (not recorded which). The rearrangement uses TRBV10-3 and TRBJ2-5; TRBD1 is a possible D gene (7 bases). CDR3 amino acids: CATRQGGGTQYF. The CDR3 region has the DNA TGTGCCACCCGACAGGGAGGAGGAACCCAGTACTTC.